The next 16 T cell receptor beta chains were all read from a single sample in a study of shared T cell receptors in the human thymus. Assay used: immunoSEQ multiplex PCR; TCRdb lists only in-frame clones, some missing. This sample has under 700,000 clones, with about 84% found just once. These data also featured in a second study, about human thymus T cells.

The source material was thymocytes. All receptors derive from a boy younger than two with a congenital heart defect.

The chain joins TRBV4-1 to TRBJ2-3; a weak D match, TRBD2 (5 bases). This CDR3 comprises 14 residues. V dropped 1 base and J dropped 9 bases, with 14 bases sitting between them. Per the germline V gene, CDR1 is MGHRA and CDR2 is YSYEKL. DNA of the CDR3: TGCGCCAGCAGCCAAGCAAAGAACGGGAACACGCAGTATTTT. Translation: CASSQAKNGNTQYF.

The chain joins TRBV28 to TRBJ2-6, with D tentatively TRBD2 (6 bases). The length of the CDR3 is 15 residues. Trimming removed 8 bases at V and 2 bases at J, with 13 bases between. Looked up from germline, CDR1 is MDHEN and CDR2 is SYDVKM. The CDR3 reads CASGPGGAGANVLTF. The CDR3, as DNA: TGTGCCAGCGGCCCTGGAGGGGCTGGGGCCAACGTCCTGACTTTC.

The CDR3 loop is CAISSSTSGPSSYNEQFF. DNA of the CDR3: TGTGCCATCAGCTCGTCGACTAGCGGGCCCAGCTCCTACAATGAGCAGTTCTTC. The gene calls are TRBV10-3 and TRBJ2-1; 10 nucleotides align to TRBD2. V dropped 6 bases and J dropped 0; count of bases not matched to a gene: 11. Germline CDR1 is ENHRY and CDR2 is SYGVKD. The CDR3 contains 18 residues.

The chain recombines TRBV4-3 with TRBJ1-5; TRBD1 might be the D (6 bases). In germline, CDR1 is LGHNA, CDR2 YSLEER. The CDR3 loop spans 15 amino acids. V was trimmed by 2 bases and J by 3 bases, leaving 11 bases between them. CDR3 in DNA: TGCGCCAGCAGCCAATCGGACAGAACCAATCAGCCCCAGCATTTT. Its translation: CASSQSDRTNQPQHF.

The genes are TRBV4-1 and TRBJ2-5; no clear D. V was pared by 6 bases and J by 0 bases, with 8 bases between. From germline, CDR1 is MGHRA and CDR2 YSYEKL. This CDR3 has 13 residues. This chain's CDR3 is CASRNLYQETQYF. The CDR3 nucleotides are TGCGCCAGCAGGAACTTGTACCAAGAGACCCAGTACTTC.

This clone was picked up a small number of times. V usage is TRBV5-6 and J usage is TRBJ2-7; 9 bases are a match to TRBD1. The J segment lost 2 bases and the V segment lost 2 bases, leaving 5 bases of the junction unmatched. The CDR3 loop spans 15 amino acids. Germline V CDR1 and CDR2: SGHDT, YYEEEE. CDR3 loop: CASSFRDRAPYEQYF. The CDR3 DNA follows: TGTGCCAGCAGCTTCCGGGACAGGGCCCCCTACGAGCAGTACTTC.

The chain is built from TRBV5-4 and TRBJ2-3; 12 bases map to TRBD1. V was pared by 4 bases and J by 4 bases, with 10 bases of the junction left unmatched. CDR3 length: 17 amino acids. Germline CDR1 SGHNT, CDR2 YYREEE (reference sequence). This chain's CDR3 is CASSHTPGQGAPDTQYF. CDR3 nucleotides: TGTGCCAGCAGCCACACCCCGGGACAGGGGGCCCCAGATACGCAGTATTTT. Drawing the rest from reference TRBV5-4 and TRBJ2-3, the complete variable domain is ETGVTQSPTHLIKTRGQQVTLRCSSQSGHNTVSWYQQALGQGPQFIFQYYREEENGRGNFPPRFSGLQFPNYSSELNVNALELDDSALYLCASSHTPGQGAPDTQYFGPGTRLTVL.

This clone was counted a few times. The genes are TRBV5-6 and TRBJ2-7, with TRBD1 identical over 9 bases. This CDR3 contains 14 residues. V lost 4 bases and J lost 5; bases outside the gene matches: 7. CDR1 is SGHDT and CDR2 is YYEEEE in the germline V gene. The CDR3 protein is CASSKGDRDDEQYF. The DNA for the CDR3 is TGTGCCAGCAGCAAAGGGGACAGGGACGACGAGCAGTACTTC.

The V gene is TRBV5-5, the J gene TRBJ1-5; TRBD1 matches at 10 bases. Germline values: CDR1 SGHKS, CDR2 YYEKEE (reference sequence). The CDR3 has 15 residues. The V gene end was trimmed by 2 bases and the J gene end by 6 bases; junction bases not matched to a gene: 5. In DNA, the CDR3 is TGTGCCAGCAGCTTTCGACAGGGGGCGGGTCAGCCCCAGCATTTT. It is translated as CASSFRQGAGQPQHF.

The CDR3 sequence: CAWSSGTSDRTQYF. The CDR3 region has the DNA TGTGCCTGGAGCTCAGGGACTAGCGATAGGACCCAGTACTTC. The chain carries TRBV30 and TRBJ2-5; 10 bases fit TRBD2. V dropped 3 bases and J dropped 7; count of bases not matched to a gene: 8. Germline V gene sequence: CDR1 GTSNPN, CDR2 SVGIG (reference sequence). The CDR3 consists of 14 residues.

The chain recombines TRBV4-1 with TRBJ2-4, with D tentatively TRBD1 (6 bases). The CDR3 has 17 residues. CDR1 and CDR2 from the germline V gene are MGHRA and YSYEKL. Trimming cost V 0 bases and J 0 bases, with 12 bases left between them. DNA for the CDR3: TGCGCCAGCAGCCAAGATGAAGGGGGTCTAGCCAAAAACATTCAGTACTTC. It specifies CASSQDEGGLAKNIQYF.

The chain links TRBV6-1 to TRBJ2-3; 9 bases are shared with TRBD2. This CDR3 has 15 residues. V was clipped by 6 bases and J by 6 bases; unmatched bases: 10. Germline CDR1 reads MNHNS; CDR2 reads SASEGT. The CDR3 DNA is TGTGCCAGCAGACCAGCGGGAGGACATGTGGATACGCAGTATTTT. This gives the protein CASRPAGGHVDTQYF.

This rearrangement joins TRBV29-1 to TRBJ1-1; the match to TRBD1 covers 11 bases. Losses at the gene ends were 1 base for V and 8 bases for J; bases not matched to a gene: 3. The V gene's germline CDR1 is SQVTM and CDR2 ANQGSEA. The CDR3 has 13 amino acids. The CDR3 region has the DNA TGCAGCGTTGAAGGTCGGACAGGGGGCGAAGCTTTCTTT. Translating gives CSVEGRTGGEAFF.

This sequence joins TRBV5-8 and TRBJ2-1; D gene uncertain. The CDR3 runs to 16 residues. The V end lost 1 base, the J end lost 2 bases, and 13 bases lay between the germline ends. Germline V gene sequence: CDR1 SGHTS, CDR2 YDEGEE. CDR3 coding DNA: TGTGCCAGCAGCTTGATACGGAGCTCACCCTACAATGAGCAGTTCTTC. Encoded protein: CASSLIRSSPYNEQFF.

CDR3 sequence: CASSLGLAAYNEQFF. The DNA of the CDR3 is TGTGCCAGCAGCTTAGGCCTAGCGGCCTACAATGAGCAGTTCTTC. V and J are TRBV11-3 and TRBJ2-1; 7 bases match TRBD2. The CDR3 sequence is 15 residues long. V dropped 1 base and J dropped 2; count of bases not matched to a gene: 2. The germline gives CDR1 SGHNT, CDR2 YENEEA.

This sequence joins TRBV5-1 and TRBJ1-2; D might be TRBD1 (6 bases). The germline V gene has CDR1 SGHRS and CDR2 YFSETQ. The V gene lost 4 bases and the J gene lost 4 bases, with 14 bases spanning the gap. This CDR3 contains 14 residues. The CDR3 reads CASSPTGQPYGYTF. The CDR3, as DNA: TGCGCCAGCAGCCCCACAGGACAGCCCTATGGCTACACCTTC.